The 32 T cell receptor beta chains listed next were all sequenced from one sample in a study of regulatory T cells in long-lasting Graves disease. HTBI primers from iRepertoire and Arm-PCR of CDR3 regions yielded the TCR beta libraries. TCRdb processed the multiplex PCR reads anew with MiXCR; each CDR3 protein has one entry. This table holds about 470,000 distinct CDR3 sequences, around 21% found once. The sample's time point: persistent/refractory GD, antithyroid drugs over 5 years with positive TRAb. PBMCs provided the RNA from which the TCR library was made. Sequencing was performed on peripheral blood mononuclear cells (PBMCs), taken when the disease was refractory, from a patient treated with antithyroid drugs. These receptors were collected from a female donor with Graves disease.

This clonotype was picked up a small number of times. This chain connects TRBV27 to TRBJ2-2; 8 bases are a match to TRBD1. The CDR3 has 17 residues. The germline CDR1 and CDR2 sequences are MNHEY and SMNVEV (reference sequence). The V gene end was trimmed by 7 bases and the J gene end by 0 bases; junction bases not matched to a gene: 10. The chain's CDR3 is CASTKSPGGANTGELFF. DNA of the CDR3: TGTGCCAGCACGAAGTCTCCAGGGGGCGCGAACACCGGGGAGCTGTTTTTT.

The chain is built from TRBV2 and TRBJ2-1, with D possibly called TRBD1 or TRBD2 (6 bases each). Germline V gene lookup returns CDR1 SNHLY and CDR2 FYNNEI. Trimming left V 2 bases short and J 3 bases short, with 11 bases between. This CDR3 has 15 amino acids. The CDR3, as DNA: TGTGCCAGCAGTGAATGGGGGCGGGGCTACAATGAGCAGTTCTTC. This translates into CASSEWGRGYNEQFF.

Here the CDR3 DNA reads TGTGCCAGTAGGGGATGGCTTCTTAGCAATCAGCCCCAGCATTTT. This sequence encodes CASRGWLLSNQPQHF. This chain connects TRBV19 to TRBJ1-5; D unresolved. Germline CDR1 is LNHDA and CDR2 is SQIVND (reference sequence). The CDR3 spans 15 residues. V was cut by 6 bases and J by 0 bases, with 12 bases left in between. The variable domain in full, completed from reference TRBV19 and TRBJ1-5, reads DGGITQSPKYLFRKEGQNVTLSCEQNLNHDAMYWYRQDPGQGLRLIYYSQIVNDFQKGDIAEGYSVSREKKESFPLTVTSAQKNPTAFYLCASRGWLLSNQPQHFGDGTRLSIL.

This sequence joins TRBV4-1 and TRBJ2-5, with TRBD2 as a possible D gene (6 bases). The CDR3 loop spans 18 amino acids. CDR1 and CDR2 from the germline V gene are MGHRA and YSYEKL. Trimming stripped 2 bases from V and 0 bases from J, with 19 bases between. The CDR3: CASSQFQTGLAYQETQYF. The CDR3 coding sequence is TGCGCCAGCAGCCAATTCCAGACGGGGCTAGCGTACCAAGAGACCCAGTACTTC.

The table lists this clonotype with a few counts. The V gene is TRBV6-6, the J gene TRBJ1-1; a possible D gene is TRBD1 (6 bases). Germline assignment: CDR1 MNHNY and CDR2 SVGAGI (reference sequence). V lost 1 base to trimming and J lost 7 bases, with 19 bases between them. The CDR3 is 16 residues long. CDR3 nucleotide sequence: TGTGCCAGCAGTTACTTCAAGTGGGGGGCGCATGGTGAAGCTTTCTTT. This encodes CASSYFKWGAHGEAFF.

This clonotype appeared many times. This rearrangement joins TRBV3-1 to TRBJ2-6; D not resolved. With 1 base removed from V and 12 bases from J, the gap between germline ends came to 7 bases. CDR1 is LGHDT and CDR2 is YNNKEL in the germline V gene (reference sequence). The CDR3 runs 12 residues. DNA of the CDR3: TGTGCCAGCAGCCAAGCCGAAGGCGTCCTGACTTTC. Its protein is CASSQAEGVLTF.

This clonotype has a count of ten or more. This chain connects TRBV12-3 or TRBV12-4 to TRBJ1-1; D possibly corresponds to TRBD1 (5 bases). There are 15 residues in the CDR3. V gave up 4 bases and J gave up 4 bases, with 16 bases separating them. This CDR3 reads CASSSTAGGGTEAFF. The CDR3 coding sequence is TGTGCCAGCAGTTCGACCGCCGGGGGGGGCACTGAAGCTTTCTTT.

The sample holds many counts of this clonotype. Here the CDR3 reads CAWSVRTNEKLFF. CDR3 nucleotides: TGTGCCTGGAGTGTACGTACTAATGAAAAACTGTTTTTT. The V call is TRBV30, the J call TRBJ1-4; no firm D call. This CDR3 region has 13 residues. Looked up from germline, CDR1 is GTSNPN and CDR2 is SVGIG (reference sequence). V lost 0 bases to trimming and J lost 2 bases, with 4 bases between them. Full variable domain (outside the CDR3, taken from reference TRBV30 and TRBJ1-4): SQTIHQWPATLVQPVGSPLSLECTVEGTSNPNLYWYRQAAGRGLQLLFYSVGIGQISSEVPQNLSASRPQDRQFILSSKKLLLSDSGFYLCAWSVRTNEKLFFGSGTQLSVL.

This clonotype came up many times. CDR3 loop: CASSEGYGYTF. For the CDR3, the DNA is TGTGCCAGCAGCGAGGGCTATGGCTACACCTTC. V and J are TRBV2 and TRBJ1-2; no clear D. Germline CDR1 reads SNHLY; CDR2 reads FYNNEI. CDR3 size: 11 residues. V was clipped by 6 bases and J by 4 bases, with 6 bases between them.

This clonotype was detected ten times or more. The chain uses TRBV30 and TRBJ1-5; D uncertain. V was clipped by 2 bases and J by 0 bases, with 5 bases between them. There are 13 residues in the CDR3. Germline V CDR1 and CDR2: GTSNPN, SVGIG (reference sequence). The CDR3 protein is CAWSKDSNQPQHF. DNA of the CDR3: TGTGCCTGGAGTAAGGATAGCAATCAGCCCCAGCATTTT.

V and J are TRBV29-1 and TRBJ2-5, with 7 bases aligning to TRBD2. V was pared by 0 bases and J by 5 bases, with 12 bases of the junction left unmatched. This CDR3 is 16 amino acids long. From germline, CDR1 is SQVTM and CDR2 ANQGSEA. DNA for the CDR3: TGCAGCGTTGAAGATGGGGCTAGCGGACCTTGGGAGACCCAGTACTTC. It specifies CSVEDGASGPWETQYF.

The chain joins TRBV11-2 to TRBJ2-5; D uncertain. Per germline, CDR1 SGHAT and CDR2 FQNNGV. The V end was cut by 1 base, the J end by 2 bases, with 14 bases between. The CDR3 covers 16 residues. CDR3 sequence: CASSLVGALNQETQYF. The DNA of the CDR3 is TGTGCCAGCAGCTTAGTTGGCGCCCTCAATCAAGAGACCCAGTACTTC.

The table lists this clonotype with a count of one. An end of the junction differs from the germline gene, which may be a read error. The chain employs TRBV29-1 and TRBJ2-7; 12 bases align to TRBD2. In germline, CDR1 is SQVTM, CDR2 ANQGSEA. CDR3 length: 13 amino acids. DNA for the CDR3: TGCAGCGTAGGACTAGCGGGACGCTACGAGCAGTGCTTC. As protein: CSVGLAGRYEQCF.

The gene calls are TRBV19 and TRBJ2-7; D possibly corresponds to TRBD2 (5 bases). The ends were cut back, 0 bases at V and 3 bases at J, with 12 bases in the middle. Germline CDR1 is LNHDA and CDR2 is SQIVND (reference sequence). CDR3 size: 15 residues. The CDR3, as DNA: TGTGCCAGTAGTATAGAAGAAAGAGGGCACTACGAGCAGTACTTC. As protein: CASSIEERGHYEQYF.

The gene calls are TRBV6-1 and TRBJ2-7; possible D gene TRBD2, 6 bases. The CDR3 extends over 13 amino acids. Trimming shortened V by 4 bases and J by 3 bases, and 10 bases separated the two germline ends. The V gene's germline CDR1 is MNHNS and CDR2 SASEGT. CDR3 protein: CASSVSGSYEQYF. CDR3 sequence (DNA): TGTGCCAGCAGTGTTAGCGGAAGCTACGAGCAGTACTTC.

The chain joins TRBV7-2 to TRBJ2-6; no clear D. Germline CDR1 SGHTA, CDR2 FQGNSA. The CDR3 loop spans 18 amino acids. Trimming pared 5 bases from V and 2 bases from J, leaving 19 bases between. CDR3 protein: CASSPLRSEITGANVLTF. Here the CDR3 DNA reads TGTGCCAGCAGCCCCCTGCGGAGTGAAATCACTGGGGCCAACGTCCTGACTTTC.

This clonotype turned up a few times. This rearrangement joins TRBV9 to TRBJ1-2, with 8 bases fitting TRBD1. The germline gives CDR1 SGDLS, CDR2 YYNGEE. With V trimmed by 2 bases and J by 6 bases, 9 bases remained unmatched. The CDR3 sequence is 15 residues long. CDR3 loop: CASSVSGQGVDGYTF. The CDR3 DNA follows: TGTGCCAGCAGCGTCTCAGGACAGGGAGTCGATGGCTACACCTTC.

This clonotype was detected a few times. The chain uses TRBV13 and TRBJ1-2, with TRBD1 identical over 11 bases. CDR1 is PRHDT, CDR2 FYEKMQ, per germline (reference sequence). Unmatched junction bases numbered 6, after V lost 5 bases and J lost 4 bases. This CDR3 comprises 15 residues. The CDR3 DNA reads TGTGCCAGCAGCCGGGACAGGGGGTTCGTCTATGGCTACACCTTC. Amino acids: CASSRDRGFVYGYTF.

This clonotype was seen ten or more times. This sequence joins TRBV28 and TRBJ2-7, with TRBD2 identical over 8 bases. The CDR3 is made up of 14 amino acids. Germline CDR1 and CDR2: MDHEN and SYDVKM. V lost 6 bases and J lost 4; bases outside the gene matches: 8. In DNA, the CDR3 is TGTGCCAGCAGCTCCCGCGGCGGGAGGTACGAGCAGTACTTC. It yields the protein CASSSRGGRYEQYF.

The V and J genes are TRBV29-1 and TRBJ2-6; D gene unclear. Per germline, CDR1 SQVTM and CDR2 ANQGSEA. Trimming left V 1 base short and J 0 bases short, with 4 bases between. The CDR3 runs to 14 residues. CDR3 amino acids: CSVEGSSGANVLTF. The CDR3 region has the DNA TGCAGCGTTGAAGGTAGCTCTGGGGCCAACGTCCTGACTTTC.

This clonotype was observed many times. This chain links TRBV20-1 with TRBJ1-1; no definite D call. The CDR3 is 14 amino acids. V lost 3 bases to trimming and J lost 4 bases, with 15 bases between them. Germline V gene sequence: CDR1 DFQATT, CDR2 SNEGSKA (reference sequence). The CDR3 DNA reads TGCAGTGCTAGCCCCCCCTCCAGGTCCACTGAAGCTTTCTTT. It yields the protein CSASPPSRSTEAFF.

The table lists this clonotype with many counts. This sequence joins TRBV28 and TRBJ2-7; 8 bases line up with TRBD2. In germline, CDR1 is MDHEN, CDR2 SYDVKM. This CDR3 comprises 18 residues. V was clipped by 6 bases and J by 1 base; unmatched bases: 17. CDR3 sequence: CASSFGGGLKGWSYEQYF. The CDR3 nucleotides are TGTGCCAGCAGCTTCGGGGGGGGCTTAAAGGGTTGGTCCTACGAGCAGTACTTC.

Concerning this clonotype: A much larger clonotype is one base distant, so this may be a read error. CDR3 nucleotide sequence: TGTGCCGGCAGCGCCCACGGACAGACGAACACCGGGGAGCTGTTTTTT. Translating it yields CAGSAHGQTNTGELFF. J is TRBJ2-2 and V is TRBV11-2; a weak D match, TRBD1 (6 bases). This CDR3 comprises 16 residues. Germline-derived CDR1 and CDR2 are SGHAT and FQNNGV.

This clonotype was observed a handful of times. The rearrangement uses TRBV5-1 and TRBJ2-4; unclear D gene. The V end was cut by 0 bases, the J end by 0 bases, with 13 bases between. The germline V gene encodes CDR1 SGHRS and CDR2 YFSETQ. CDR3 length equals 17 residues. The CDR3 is CASSLASEPLAKNIQYF. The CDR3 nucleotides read TGCGCCAGCAGCTTGGCCTCAGAGCCCCTAGCCAAAAACATTCAGTACTTC.

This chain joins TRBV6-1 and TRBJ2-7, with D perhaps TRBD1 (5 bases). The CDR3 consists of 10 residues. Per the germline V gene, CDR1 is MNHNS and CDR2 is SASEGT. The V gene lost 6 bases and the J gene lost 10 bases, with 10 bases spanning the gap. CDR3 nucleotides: TGTGCCAGCAGAAAGGACACCCAGTACTTC. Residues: CASRKDTQYF.

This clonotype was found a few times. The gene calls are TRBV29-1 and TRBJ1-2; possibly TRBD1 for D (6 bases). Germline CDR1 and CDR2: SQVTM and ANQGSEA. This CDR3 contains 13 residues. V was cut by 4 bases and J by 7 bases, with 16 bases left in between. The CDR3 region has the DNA TGCAGCGTTGTTCCGGGGGCTCGGATTGGCTACACCTTC. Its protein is CSVVPGARIGYTF.

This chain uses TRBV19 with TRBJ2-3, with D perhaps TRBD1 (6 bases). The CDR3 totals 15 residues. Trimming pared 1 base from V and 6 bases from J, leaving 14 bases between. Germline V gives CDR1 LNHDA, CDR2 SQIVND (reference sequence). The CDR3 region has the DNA TGTGCCAGTAGTATAGGCGGCGGAAGGGGGGATACGCAGTATTTT. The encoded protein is CASSIGGGRGDTQYF.

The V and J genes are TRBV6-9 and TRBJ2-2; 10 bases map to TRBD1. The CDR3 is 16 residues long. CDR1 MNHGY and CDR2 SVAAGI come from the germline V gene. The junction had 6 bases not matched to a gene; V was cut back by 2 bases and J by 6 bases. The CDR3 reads CASSYGGQGIAGELFF. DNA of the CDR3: TGTGCCAGCAGTTATGGGGGACAGGGGATCGCCGGGGAGCTGTTTTTT.

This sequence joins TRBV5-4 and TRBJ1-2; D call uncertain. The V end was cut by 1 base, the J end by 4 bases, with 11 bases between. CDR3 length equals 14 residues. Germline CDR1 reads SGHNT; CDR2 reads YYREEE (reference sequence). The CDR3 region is CASSLIQERYGYTF. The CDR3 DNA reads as TGTGCCAGCAGCTTGATCCAGGAGCGCTATGGCTACACCTTC.

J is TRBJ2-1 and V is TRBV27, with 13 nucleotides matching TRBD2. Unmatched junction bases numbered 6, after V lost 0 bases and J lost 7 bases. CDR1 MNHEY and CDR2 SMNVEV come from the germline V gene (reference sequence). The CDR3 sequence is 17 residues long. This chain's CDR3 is CASSLSLTSGRPNEQFF. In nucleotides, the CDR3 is TGTGCCAGCAGTTTATCGTTGACTAGCGGGAGGCCGAATGAGCAGTTCTTC.

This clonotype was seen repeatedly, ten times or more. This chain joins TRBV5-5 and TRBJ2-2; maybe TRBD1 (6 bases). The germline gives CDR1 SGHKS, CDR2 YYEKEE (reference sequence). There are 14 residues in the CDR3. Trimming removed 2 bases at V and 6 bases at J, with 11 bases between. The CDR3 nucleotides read TGTGCCAGCAGCTTACAGGGAATTGCCGGGGAGCTGTTTTTT. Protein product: CASSLQGIAGELFF.

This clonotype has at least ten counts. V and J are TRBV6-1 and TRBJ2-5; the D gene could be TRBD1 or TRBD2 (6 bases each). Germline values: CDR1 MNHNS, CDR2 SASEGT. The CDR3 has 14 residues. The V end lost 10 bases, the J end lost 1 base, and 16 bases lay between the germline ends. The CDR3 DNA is TGTGCCACGATGGGGGGCGCTTCCCAAGAGACCCAGTACTTC. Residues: CATMGGASQETQYF.